This entry is about one TCR beta chain. Its cognate antigen has yet to be identified. The germline gene is not matched at one end of the junction; a read error may be the cause. Using the immunoSEQ hsTCRbeta Kit, TCR beta CDR3 regions were sequenced from DNA. Per the original workflow: TCR sequencing data were analysed with the ImmunoSEQ Analyzer. T cell clonality was defined as 1 minus Pielou's evenness, calculated on productive rearrangements. The inverse Simpson index, applied to productive templates, was used to measure T cell diversity. T cell density was expressed as TCR beta template counts normalized to usable DNA, with usable DNA estimated by amplifying and sequencing housekeeping genes. Two-sided Kruskal-Wallis tests were used to compare TCR metrics between histologic stages. Not all clones reach the TCRdb copy of this immuneACCESS table, which keeps in-frame sequences only. Checked studies attribute under half of the gap to unresolved V genes and leave the rest unexplained. D and trimming come from the DNA, and the V and J calls and clone size come from that table. This sample gives some 4,600 clones in total; 87% of them show up just once. The top ten clonotypes cover around 3.3% of the sample.

Looking up the germline V gene yields CDR1 SGHVS and CDR2 FNYEAQ. The CDR3 runs 12 residues from the cysteine to the phenylalanine. The entry retains the CDR3 DNA only, 36 bases that are in frame from base 1. The patients had resection in Japan or China between about 2013 and 2017. The histologic diagnosis of each case was independently confirmed on H&E slides by two lung cancer pathologists. For nucleic acid extraction, premalignant or tumor cells were enriched by macro-dissection following pathologic assessment. DNA was isolated from FFPE tissue using the AllPrep DNA/RNA FFPE Kit. This entry belongs to a study of immune evolution from preneoplasia to lung adenocarcinoma (dated by TCRdb to about 2021). A note on the overall study: HLA loss of heterozygosity was seen in approximately 6.7%, 15% and 36% of AIS, MIA and ADC lesions, and in no AAH lesions. The study profiled immune contexture across lung adenocarcinoma precursors and invasive adenocarcinoma using immune gene expression, TCR sequencing and multiplex immunofluorescence. Resected precursor lesions (AAH, AIS, MIA) and invasive adenocarcinomas were each compared against paired morphologically normal lung tissue. Sample size was determined by specimen availability and not by a prior power calculation. The immune data were integrated with whole exome sequencing and methylation data from the same cohort of nodules. The overall cohort was made up of around 50 patients with pulmonary nodules who had surgical resection. The TCR sequencing data were obtained from 51 patients. According to the study, around 110 samples went through TCR sequencing. POLYSOLVER was used to infer Class I HLA alleles from exome data, and LOHHLA was used to detect allele-specific HLA loss.

Beyond this particular receptor, the publication reports: Compared with EGFR-mutant or double wild-type lesions, KRAS-mutant nodules had the highest T cell clonality. Because all patients were from Japan and China, applicability to Western populations was uncertain. The highest top T cell clone frequencies were observed in normal lung, and a progressive decrease in top T cell clone frequencies appeared to occur from AAH through AIS, MIA and invasive adenocarcinoma. Normal lung showed the highest clonality, whereas later-stage lesions appeared to have higher T cell density and diversity but lower clonality. Findings were based on association rather than direct causation; larger cohorts with long-term follow-up and longitudinal biopsies were deemed needed.

This receptor chain uses TRBV7-6 and TRBJ2-5; the D gene cannot be named for sure. This sequence originates from a person between 50 and 60 years old with lung adenocarcinoma. Sample: FFPE invasive lung adenocarcinoma tissue. This sample's cell subset or site label indicates: frankly invasive lung adenocarcinoma (ADC). The encoded CDR3 is CASSPSQGTQYF. The DNA reads as follows: TGTGCCAGCAGCCCCAGCCAAGGGACCCAGTACTTC.